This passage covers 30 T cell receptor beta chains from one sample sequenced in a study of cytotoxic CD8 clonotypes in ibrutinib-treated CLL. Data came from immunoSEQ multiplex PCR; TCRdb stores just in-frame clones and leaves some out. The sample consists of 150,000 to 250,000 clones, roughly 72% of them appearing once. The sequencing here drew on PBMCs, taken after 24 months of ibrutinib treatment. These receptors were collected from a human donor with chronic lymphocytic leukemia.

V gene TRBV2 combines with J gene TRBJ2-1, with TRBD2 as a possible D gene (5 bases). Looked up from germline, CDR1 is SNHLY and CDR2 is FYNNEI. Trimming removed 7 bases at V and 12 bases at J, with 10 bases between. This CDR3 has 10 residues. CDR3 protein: CASKGGGQFF. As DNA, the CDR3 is TGTGCCAGCAAAGGCGGAGGGCAGTTCTTC.

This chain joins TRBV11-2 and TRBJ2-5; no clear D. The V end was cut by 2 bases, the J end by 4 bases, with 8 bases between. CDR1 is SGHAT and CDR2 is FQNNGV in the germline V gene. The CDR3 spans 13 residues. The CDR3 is CASSLIMRETQYF. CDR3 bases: TGTGCCAGCAGCTTAATTATGCGAGAGACCCAGTACTTC.

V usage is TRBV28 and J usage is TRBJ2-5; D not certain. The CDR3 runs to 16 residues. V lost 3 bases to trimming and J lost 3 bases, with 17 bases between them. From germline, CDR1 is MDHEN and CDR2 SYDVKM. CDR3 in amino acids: CASSLVADEWEETQYF. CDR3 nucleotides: TGTGCCAGCAGTTTGGTGGCGGACGAGTGGGAAGAGACCCAGTACTTC.

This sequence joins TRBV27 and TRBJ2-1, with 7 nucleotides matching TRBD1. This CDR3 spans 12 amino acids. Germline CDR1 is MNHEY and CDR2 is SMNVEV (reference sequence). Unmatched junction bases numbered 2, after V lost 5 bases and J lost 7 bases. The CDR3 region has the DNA TGTGCCAGCAGTGCGACAGGGAATGAGCAGTTCTTC. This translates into CASSATGNEQFF.

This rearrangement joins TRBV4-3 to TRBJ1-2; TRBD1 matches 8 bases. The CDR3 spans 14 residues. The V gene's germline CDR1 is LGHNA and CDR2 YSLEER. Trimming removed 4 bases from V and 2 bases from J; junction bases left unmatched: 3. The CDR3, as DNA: TGCGCCAGCAGCCCCAGACAGGGGAACTATGGCTACACCTTC. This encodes CASSPRQGNYGYTF.

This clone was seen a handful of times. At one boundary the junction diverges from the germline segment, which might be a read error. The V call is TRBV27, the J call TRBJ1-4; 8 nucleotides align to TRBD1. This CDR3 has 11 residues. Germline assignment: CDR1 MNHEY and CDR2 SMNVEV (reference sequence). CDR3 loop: CASNLQGDLKF. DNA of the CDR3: TGTGCCAGCAATCTACAGGGGGATCTTAAGTTT.

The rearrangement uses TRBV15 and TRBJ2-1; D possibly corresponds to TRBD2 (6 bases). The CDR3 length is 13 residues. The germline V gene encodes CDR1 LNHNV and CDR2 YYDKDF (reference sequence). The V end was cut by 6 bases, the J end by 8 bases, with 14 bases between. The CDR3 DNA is TGTGCCACCAGAAGCGGGTCACGCTATGAGCAGTTCTTC. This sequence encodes CATRSGSRYEQFF.

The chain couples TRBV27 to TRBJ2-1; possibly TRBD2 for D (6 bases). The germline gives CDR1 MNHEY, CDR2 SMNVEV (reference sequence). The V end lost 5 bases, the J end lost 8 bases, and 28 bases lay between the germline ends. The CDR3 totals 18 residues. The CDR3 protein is CASSPHQSGGKGRDEQFF. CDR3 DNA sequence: TGTGCCAGCAGTCCTCACCAGTCTGGCGGGAAGGGGCGGGATGAGCAGTTCTTC.

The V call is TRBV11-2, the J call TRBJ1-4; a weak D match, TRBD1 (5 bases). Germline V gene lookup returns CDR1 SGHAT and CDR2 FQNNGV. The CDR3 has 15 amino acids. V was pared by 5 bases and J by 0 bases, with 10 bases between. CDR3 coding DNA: TGTGCCAGCAGCCCCGGGGCCACAACTAATGAAAAACTGTTTTTT. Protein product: CASSPGATTNEKLFF.

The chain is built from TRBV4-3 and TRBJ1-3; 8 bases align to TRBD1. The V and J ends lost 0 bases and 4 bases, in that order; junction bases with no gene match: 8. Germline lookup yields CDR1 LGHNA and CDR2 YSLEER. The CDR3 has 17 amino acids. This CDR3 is CASSQDVRGPFGNTIYF. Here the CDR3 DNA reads TGCGCCAGCAGCCAAGACGTCAGGGGGCCGTTCGGAAACACCATATATTTT.

Here the CDR3 DNA reads TGTGCCAGCACTGGGCTAGCTAAAGAGACCCAGTACTTC. This encodes CASTGLAKETQYF. The gene calls are TRBV7-8 and TRBJ2-5; a possible D gene is TRBD2 (5 bases). V was cut by 7 bases and J by 3 bases, with 12 bases left in between. This CDR3 is 13 amino acids long. Germline CDR1 SGHVS, CDR2 FQNEAQ.

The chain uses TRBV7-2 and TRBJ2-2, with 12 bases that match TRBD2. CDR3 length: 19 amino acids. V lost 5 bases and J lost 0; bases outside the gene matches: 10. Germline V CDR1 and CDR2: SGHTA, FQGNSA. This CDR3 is CASSPGLAGSNPNTGELFF. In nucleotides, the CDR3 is TGTGCCAGCAGCCCCGGACTAGCGGGATCTAACCCGAACACCGGGGAGCTGTTTTTT.

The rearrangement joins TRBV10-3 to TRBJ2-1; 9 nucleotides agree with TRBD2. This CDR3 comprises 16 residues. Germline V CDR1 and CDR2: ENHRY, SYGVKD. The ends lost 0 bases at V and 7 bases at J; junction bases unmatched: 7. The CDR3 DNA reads TGTGCCATCAGTGAGTCAGGAGCGGGAGGAGCGAATGAGCAGTTCTTC. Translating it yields CAISESGAGGANEQFF.

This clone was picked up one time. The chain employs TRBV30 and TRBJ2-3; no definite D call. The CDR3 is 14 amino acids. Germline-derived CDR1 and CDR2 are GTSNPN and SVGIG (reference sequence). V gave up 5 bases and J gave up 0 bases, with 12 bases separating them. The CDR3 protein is CAWSRTVSTDTQYF. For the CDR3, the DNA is TGTGCCTGGTCCCGAACAGTGAGCACAGATACGCAGTATTTT.

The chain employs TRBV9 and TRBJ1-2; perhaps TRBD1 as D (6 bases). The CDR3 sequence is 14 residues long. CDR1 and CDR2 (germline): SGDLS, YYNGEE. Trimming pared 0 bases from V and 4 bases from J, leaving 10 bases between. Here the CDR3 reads CASSVVDRPYGYTF. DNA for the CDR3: TGTGCCAGCAGCGTAGTCGACAGGCCCTATGGCTACACCTTC. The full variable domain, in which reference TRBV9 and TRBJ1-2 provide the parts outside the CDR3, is DSGVTQTPKHLITATGQRVTLRCSPRSGDLSVYWYQQSLDQGLQFLIQYYNGEERAKGNILERFSAQQFPDLHSELNLSSLELGDSALYFCASSVVDRPYGYTFGSGTRLTVV.

The DNA of the CDR3 is TGCGCCAGCAGCCAAGATCGATTAGGGGGTATTGAGCCCCAGCATTTT. It encodes CASSQDRLGGIEPQHF. The chain combines TRBV4-1 with TRBJ1-5; D might be TRBD1 (6 bases). Trimming took 0 bases from V and 8 from J, leaving 17 bases between them. The germline gives CDR1 MGHRA, CDR2 YSYEKL. The CDR3 runs to 16 residues.

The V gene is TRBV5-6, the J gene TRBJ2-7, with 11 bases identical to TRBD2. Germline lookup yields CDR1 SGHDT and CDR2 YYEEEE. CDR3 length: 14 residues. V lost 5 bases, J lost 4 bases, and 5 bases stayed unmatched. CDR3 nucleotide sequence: TGTGCCAGCAGGAGACTAGCGGGGACATACGAGCAGTACTTC. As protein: CASRRLAGTYEQYF. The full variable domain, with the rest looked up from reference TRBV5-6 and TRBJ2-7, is DAGVTQSPTHLIKTRGQQVTLRCSPKSGHDTVSWYQQALGQGPQFIFQYYEEEERQRGNFPDRFSGHQFPNYSSELNVNALLLGDSALYLCASRRLAGTYEQYFGPGTRLTVT.

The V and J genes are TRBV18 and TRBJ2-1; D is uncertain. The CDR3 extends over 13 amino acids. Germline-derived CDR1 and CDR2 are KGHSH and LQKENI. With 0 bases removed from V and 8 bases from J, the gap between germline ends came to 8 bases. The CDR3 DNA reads TGTGCCAGCTCACCACCGGTGGGGTATGAGCAGTTCTTC. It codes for CASSPPVGYEQFF.

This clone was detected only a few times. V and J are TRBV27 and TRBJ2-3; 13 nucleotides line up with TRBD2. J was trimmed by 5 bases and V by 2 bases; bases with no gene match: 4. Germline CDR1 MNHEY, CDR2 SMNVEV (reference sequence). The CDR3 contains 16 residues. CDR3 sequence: CASSLGLAGVVDTQYF. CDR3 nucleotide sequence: TGTGCCAGCAGTTTAGGACTAGCGGGAGTAGTAGATACGCAGTATTTT.

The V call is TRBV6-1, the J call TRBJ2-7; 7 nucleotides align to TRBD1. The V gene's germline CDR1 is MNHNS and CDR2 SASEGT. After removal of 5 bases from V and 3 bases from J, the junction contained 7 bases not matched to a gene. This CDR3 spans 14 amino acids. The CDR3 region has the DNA TGTGCCAGCAGTATAGGGACAGCTAACTACGAGCAGTACTTC. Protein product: CASSIGTANYEQYF.

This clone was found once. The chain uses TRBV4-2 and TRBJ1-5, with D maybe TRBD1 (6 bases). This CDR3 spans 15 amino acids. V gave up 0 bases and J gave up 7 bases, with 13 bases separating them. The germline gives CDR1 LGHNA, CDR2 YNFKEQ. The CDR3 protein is CASSQEEGVRQPQHF. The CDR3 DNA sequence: TGTGCCAGCAGCCAAGAGGAGGGGGTTAGGCAGCCCCAGCATTTT.

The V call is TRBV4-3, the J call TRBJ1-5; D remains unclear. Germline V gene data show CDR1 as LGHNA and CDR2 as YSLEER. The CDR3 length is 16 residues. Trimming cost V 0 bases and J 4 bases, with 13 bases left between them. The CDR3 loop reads CASSQDLVRRNQPQHF. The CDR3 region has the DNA TGCGCCAGCAGCCAAGATCTCGTCCGGAGGAATCAGCCCCAGCATTTT.

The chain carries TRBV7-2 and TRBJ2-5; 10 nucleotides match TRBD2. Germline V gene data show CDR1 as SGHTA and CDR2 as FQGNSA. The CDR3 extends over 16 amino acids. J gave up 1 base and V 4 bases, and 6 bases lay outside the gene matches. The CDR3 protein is CASSWSLAGAQETQYF. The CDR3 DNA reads TGTGCCAGCAGCTGGAGCCTAGCGGGAGCCCAAGAGACCCAGTACTTC.

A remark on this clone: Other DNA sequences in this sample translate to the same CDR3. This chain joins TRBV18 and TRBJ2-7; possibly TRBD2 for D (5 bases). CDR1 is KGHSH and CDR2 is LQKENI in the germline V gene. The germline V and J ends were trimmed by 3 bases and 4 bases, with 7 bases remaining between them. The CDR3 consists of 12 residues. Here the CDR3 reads CASSPGAYEQYF. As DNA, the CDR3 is TGTGCCAGCTCACCGGGAGCTTACGAGCAGTACTTC.

DNA for the CDR3: TGCGCCAGCAGCGGAGGGACACTCATTGACGAGCAGTACTTC. Translation: CASSGGTLIDEQYF. The chain carries TRBV5-1 and TRBJ2-7, with D possibly being TRBD1 or TRBD2 (6 bases each). The CDR3 totals 14 residues. V lost 4 bases and J lost 5, with 16 bases in between. Germline V lookup: CDR1 SGHRS, CDR2 YFSETQ.

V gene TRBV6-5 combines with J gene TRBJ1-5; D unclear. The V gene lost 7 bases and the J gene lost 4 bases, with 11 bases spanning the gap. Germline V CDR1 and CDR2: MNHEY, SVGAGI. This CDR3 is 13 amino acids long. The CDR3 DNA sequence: TGTGCCAGCACCCTGATCGTAAATCAGCCCCAGCATTTT. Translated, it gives CASTLIVNQPQHF.

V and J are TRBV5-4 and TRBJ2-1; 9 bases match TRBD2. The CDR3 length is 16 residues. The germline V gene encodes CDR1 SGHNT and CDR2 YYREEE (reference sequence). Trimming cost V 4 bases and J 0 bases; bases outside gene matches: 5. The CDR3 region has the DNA TGTGCCAGCAGCCCCCGTAGCGGGAGCTCCTACAATGAGCAGTTCTTC. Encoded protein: CASSPRSGSSYNEQFF.

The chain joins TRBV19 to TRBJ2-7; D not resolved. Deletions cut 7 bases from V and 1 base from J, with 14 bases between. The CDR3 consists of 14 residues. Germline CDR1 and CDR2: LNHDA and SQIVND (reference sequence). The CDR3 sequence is CASKGTGGSYEQYF. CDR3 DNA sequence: TGTGCCAGTAAAGGTACGGGTGGATCCTACGAGCAGTACTTC.

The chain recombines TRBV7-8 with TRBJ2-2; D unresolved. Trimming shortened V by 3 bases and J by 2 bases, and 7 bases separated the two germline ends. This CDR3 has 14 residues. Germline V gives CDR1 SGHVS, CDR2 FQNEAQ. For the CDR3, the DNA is TGTGCCAGCAGCTTCCACCAAAACACCGGGGAGCTGTTTTTT. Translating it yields CASSFHQNTGELFF.

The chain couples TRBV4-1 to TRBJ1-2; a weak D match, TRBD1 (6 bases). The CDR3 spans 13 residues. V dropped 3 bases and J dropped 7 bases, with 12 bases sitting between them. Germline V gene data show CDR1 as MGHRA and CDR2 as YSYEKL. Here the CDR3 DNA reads TGCGCCAGCAGCCACGACAGGTTTGCTGGCTACACCTTC. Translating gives CASSHDRFAGYTF.